This is a list of T cell receptor beta chains from one sample in a study of blood T cell repertoires in COVID-19. The data were produced by immunoSEQ multiplex PCR, yet TCRdb's version contains in-frame clones alone and is incomplete. The table has under 250,000 clones, roughly 91% seen once; the top ten hold 0.8% to 0.95%. The specimen sequenced was peripheral blood. The receptors were gathered from a man aged 25-45 years with COVID-19, enrolled during active disease. Both conserved end residues are part of each CDR3. The D gene is left open where the match is weak. Clone size appears in some rows only: once, few, many, or a class for an expanded clone.

d_gene	v_gene	j_gene	abundance	CDR3aa	CDR3nt
-	TRBV18	TRBJ2-1	-	CASSPGPLDNEQFF	TGTGCCAGCTCACCTGGGCCCTTGGACAATGAGCAGTTCTTC
TRBD1	TRBV7-2	TRBJ1-2	-	CASSSTDRGYVITF	TGTGCCAGCAGCTCGACGGACAGGGGCTATGTGATCACCTTC
TRBD1	TRBV18	TRBJ1-1	once	CASSPSGTGYTEAFF	TGTGCCAGCTCACCATCCGGGACAGGGTACACTGAAGCTTTCTTT
TRBD1	TRBV4-1	TRBJ1-2	-	CASSPGQGADYGYTF	TGCGCCAGCAGCCCCGGACAGGGGGCGGACTATGGCTACACCTTC
TRBD1	TRBV20-1	TRBJ1-5	-	CSASRGTGGNQPQHF	TGCAGTGCTAGTCGGGGAACAGGGGGCAATCAGCCCCAGCATTTT
TRBD1	TRBV6-5	TRBJ1-5	-	CASTPGGRGHQPQHF	TGTGCCAGCACCCCAGGGGGCAGGGGCCATCAGCCCCAGCATTTT
-	TRBV5-1	TRBJ2-1	-	CASSLAHEQFF	TGCGCCAGCAGCTTGGCTCATGAGCAGTTCTTC
-	TRBV27	TRBJ2-6	-	CASSSGVVANVLTF	TGTGCCAGCAGTTCGGGAGTAGTCGCCAACGTCCTGACTTTC
TRBD2	TRBV5-1	TRBJ2-2	-	CASSPGLAGDYTGELFF	TGCGCCAGCAGCCCCGGACTAGCGGGGGACTACACCGGGGAGCTGTTTTTT
-	TRBV10-3	TRBJ2-4	-	CAISASHGGQNIQYF	TGTGCCATCAGTGCTAGTCACGGAGGCCAAAACATTCAGTACTTC
TRBD1	TRBV9	TRBJ1-2	few	CASSPRDREGFNYGYTF	TGTGCCAGCAGCCCGCGGGACAGGGAAGGGTTTAACTATGGCTACACCTTC
-	TRBV12-3/TRBV12-4	TRBJ1-1	-	CASSPRGDTEAFF	TGTGCCAGCAGTCCTCGGGGAGACACTGAAGCTTTCTTT
TRBD1	TRBV12-5	TRBJ1-1	-	CASGLARDSLNTEAFF	TGTGCTAGTGGTTTGGCTCGGGACAGCTTGAACACTGAAGCTTTCTTT
-	TRBV5-1	TRBJ2-7	once	CASSLTTGQVREQYF	TGCGCCAGCAGCTTGACCACAGGCCAGGTCCGCGAGCAGTACTTC
TRBD2	TRBV4-1	TRBJ2-1	-	CASSPLAGGRNEQFF	TGCGCCAGCAGCCCTCTAGCGGGGGGCCGAAATGAGCAGTTCTTC
-	TRBV6-5	TRBJ1-2	-	CASSGQTLYGYTF	TGTGCCAGCAGCGGACAGACGCTCTATGGCTACACCTTC
-	TRBV10-1	TRBJ2-7	-	CASSESLGEEQYF	TGCGCCAGCAGTGAGTCGTTAGGAGAGGAGCAGTACTTC
-	TRBV11-2	TRBJ2-7	-	CASSLGHSDRVEQYF	TGTGCCAGCAGCTTGGGACACTCGGATAGGGTCGAGCAGTACTTC
TRBD1	TRBV2	TRBJ2-7	-	CASRAGTDFYEQYF	TGTGCCAGCAGGGCCGGGACAGACTTTTACGAGCAGTACTTC
-	TRBV6-5	TRBJ1-4	-	CASSTSGGTNEKLFF	TGTGCCAGCAGTACCAGCGGGGGGACTAATGAAAAACTGTTTTTT
-	TRBV11-1	TRBJ1-5	-	CASSSTGCDAQPQHF	TGTGCCAGCAGCTCTACAGGGTGCGATGCTCAGCCCCAGCATTTT
-	TRBV9	TRBJ2-7	-	CASSPPRGTPYEQYF	TGTGCCAGCAGCCCCCCCAGGGGCACTCCCTACGAGCAGTACTTC
-	TRBV15	TRBJ1-4	-	CATSRAAEGEKLFF	TGTGCCACCAGCAGAGCAGCGGAAGGAGAAAAACTGTTTTTT
TRBD1	TRBV7-9	TRBJ2-5	once	CASSLGQGQETQYF	TGTGCCAGCAGCTTAGGACAGGGTCAAGAGACCCAGTACTTC
-	TRBV29-1	TRBJ1-1	-	CSVAAGDTEAFF	TGCAGCGTCGCCGCGGGGGACACTGAAGCTTTCTTT
TRBD2	TRBV11-2	TRBJ2-1	-	CASSFLAGAYNEQFF	TGTGCCAGCAGCTTCCTAGCGGGGGCGTACAATGAGCAGTTCTTC
-	TRBV2	TRBJ1-4	-	CASSEAGGEKLFF	TGTGCCAGCAGTGAAGCAGGGGGTGAAAAACTGTTTTTT
TRBD1	TRBV18	TRBJ1-1	once	CASSPRGGSTEAFF	TGTGCCAGCTCACCACGAGGGGGCAGCACTGAAGCTTTCTTT
-	TRBV11-1	TRBJ2-7	-	CASSLAGESYEQYF	TGTGCCAGCAGTTTGGCAGGGGAATCCTACGAGCAGTACTTC
TRBD2	TRBV7-3	TRBJ2-1	-	CASRHLAGEYNEQFF	TGTGCCAGCAGGCACCTAGCGGGTGAATACAATGAGCAGTTCTTC
-	TRBV21-1	TRBJ1-2	once	CASSKEGLYGYTF	TGTGCCAGCAGCAAAGAGGGACTATATGGCTACACCTTC